This T cell receptor beta chain was found in a study of blood T cell repertoires in COVID-19 (dated by TCRdb to the early 2020s). For the study in its entirety: Samples covering the acute and convalescent phases of COVID-19 were provided by collaborators in the United States, Italy and Spain. The material from the prospective study consisted of cDNA or gDNA derived from T cells, B-cell-depleted T cells, or PBMCs. Deeply sampled blood TCRbeta repertoires from subjects exposed to, actively infected with, or recovered from COVID-19 were included in the dataset. The repertoires were made available in a free public database intended to serve as a resource for research on the immune response to SARS-CoV-2. Samples were obtained from the ongoing ImmuneRACE study (first 160 participants) and from over a thousand subjects provided by 6 global collaborators. Sample metadata almost always included a de-identified subject ID, COVID-19 status, age in years and sex. Where available, HLA class I and class II types were obtained from metadata supplied by the sample provider rather than from assay-based typing. Overall study results and their limits: The quantity of clinical and demographic metadata differed by source and by participant and was supplied without curation.

A note on this clone: Its target antigen remains unknown. No qualities accompany the bases; no much larger clone lies one base away.

TCRbeta CDR3 regions were amplified from genomic DNA by means of the immunoSEQ Assay, a bias-controlled multiplex PCR. Under the source paper's analysis protocol: Nucleated cell counts per sample were estimated from amplification of reference gene primers within the assay. To quantify the absolute abundance of each unique TCRbeta CDR3 rearrangement, sequence reads were collapsed and filtered. For each sample, productive Simpson clonality was calculated as the square root of Simpson's diversity index over productive rearrangements. In its TCRdb copy, this immuneACCESS table keeps in-frame sequences only and misses some clones. Where compared with another copy, unresolved V genes explain less than half of these, and the others have no known cause. V, J and clone size reflect that table, while D and trimming were determined from the DNA. Here the sample has about 110,000 clones; about nine tenths occur a single time. The leading ten clones occupy 5.5% to 8% of the sample.

There are 16 amino acids in the CDR3, from cysteine to phenylalanine inclusive. Solely the CDR3 DNA is kept, with 48 bases framed from the first base. The junction shows trimming of 1 base on V and 0 bases on J, and the gene matches do not reach 5 bases of it. The germline V gene sets CDR1 to MGHRA and CDR2 to YSYEKL. Whole blood was collected in K2EDTA tubes by collaborating institutions according to the institutions' own protocols. For TCRbeta analysis, collaborators shipped samples in one of three forms: frozen whole blood, isolated PBMCs, or DNA extracted from either of those sample types. The chain uses TRBV4-1 and TRBJ1-1; 7 central bases correspond to TRBD1. Sequences were obtained from peripheral blood. This clonotype originated in a man aged 50 to 59 with active or convalescent COVID-19. The DNA sequence is as follows: TGCGCCAGCAGCCAAGTTTCAGGGGGTATGAACACTGAAGCTTTCTTT. The resulting protein is CASSQVSGGMNTEAFF.